These T cell receptor beta chains were read from a single sample in a study of shared clonotypes between healthy human individuals. Profiled with immunoSEQ multiplex PCR; TCRdb holds only in-frame clones, not every one. The sample holds about 1.5 million clones, under 99% seen once. The sample consisted of naive CD4+ T cells sorted from blood. The receptors here all came from a man aged 25 to 40 in good health. CDR3s include the opening cysteine and the closing phenylalanine or tryptophan. The order of the fields is J gene, D gene, V gene, clone size, CDR3 DNA, CDR3 protein. A D gene is named only where the DNA matches it firmly. Clone size is stated in some rows and not others, as once, few, many or a class when expanded.

TRBJ2-3	TRBD1	TRBV29-1	once	TGCAGCGCCGGACAGGGAGACACAGATACGCAGTATTTT	CSAGQGDTDTQYF
TRBJ2-2	-	TRBV11-2	-	TGTGCCAGCAGCTTCTCGAGCGGCCGCACCGGGGAGCTGTTTTTT	CASSFSSGRTGELFF
TRBJ2-1	-	TRBV28	once	TGTGCCAGCAGCCCAACGGACGGGAACTCCTACAATGAGCAGTTCTTC	CASSPTDGNSYNEQFF
TRBJ2-7	TRBD2	TRBV6-5	-	TGTGCCAGCAGTTACTCCGGACTAGCGGACTCCTACGAGCAGTACTTC	CASSYSGLADSYEQYF
TRBJ2-1	TRBD2	TRBV7-6	-	TGTGCCAGCAGCACCTGGACTAGTAGGAGCTCCTACAATGAGCAGTTCTTC	CASSTWTSRSSYNEQFF
TRBJ2-5	-	TRBV29-1	-	TGCAGCGTAACACCCTACGCTGCGGAGACCCAGTACTTC	CSVTPYAAETQYF
TRBJ2-6	-	TRBV2	-	TGTGCCAGCGCCCGAGACGGGGTAACTTCGTCAGGAACCAACGTCCTGACTTTC	CASARDGVTSSGTNVLTF
TRBJ1-1	-	TRBV7-2	-	TGTGCCAGCAGCTCGCAAGTGAACACTGAAGCTTTCTTT	CASSSQVNTEAFF
TRBJ2-7	-	TRBV10-1	-	TGCGCCAGCAGTGAGCAGGGATTCTTTTACGAGCAGTACTTC	CASSEQGFFYEQYF
TRBJ2-1	TRBD1	TRBV6-1	-	TGTGCCAGCAGTGAACAGGGGGCGACTGAGCAGTTCTTC	CASSEQGATEQFF
TRBJ1-1	-	TRBV6-6	once	TGTGCCAGCAGTCCGGACGGGGGCACTGAAGCTTTCTTT	CASSPDGGTEAFF
TRBJ2-1	TRBD2	TRBV9	-	TGTGCCAGCAGCTTACTAAGCGGGAGCTCCTACAATGAGCAGTTCTTC	CASSLLSGSSYNEQFF
TRBJ2-3	-	TRBV5-1	-	TGCGCCAGCAGCTTGTCAGGCAGGGCTCCTATCACAGATACGCAGTATTTT	CASSLSGRAPITDTQYF
TRBJ2-7	TRBD2	TRBV19	-	TGTGCCAGTACCCGGACTAGCGGCAACGCCTACGAGCAGTACTTC	CASTRTSGNAYEQYF
TRBJ2-3	-	TRBV4-3	-	TGCGCCAGCAGCCCCCCCGGTGGGTCGGCGTCACCTAGCACAGATACGCAGTATTTT	CASSPPGGSASPSTDTQYF
TRBJ1-1	-	TRBV27	-	TGTGCCAGCAGTGGTTCCAGGGGAAAAGGGAACACTGAAGCTTTCTTT	CASSGSRGKGNTEAFF
TRBJ2-1	TRBD1	TRBV27	-	TGTGCCAGCAGTTCCCGAGTCCGGGACAGGGGTATGCGGGAGGCGTTGAATGAGCAGTTCTTC	CASSSRVRDRGMREALNEQFF
TRBJ2-5	TRBD1	TRBV2	-	TGTGCCAGCAGCTCAGGGGGACAAGAGACCCAGTACTTC	CASSSGGQETQYF
TRBJ2-7	-	TRBV18	-	TGTGCCAGCTCACCTCGGGACCGATCCTACGAGCAGTACTTC	CASSPRDRSYEQYF
TRBJ2-1	TRBD2	TRBV11-2	-	TGTGCCAGCAGCCCATGGACTAGCGGGAGTCATTACAATGAGCAGTTCTTC	CASSPWTSGSHYNEQFF
TRBJ1-1	TRBD1	TRBV15	-	TGTGCCACCAGCACCACAGGGGATGGGGGTGAAGCTTTCTTT	CATSTTGDGGEAFF
TRBJ2-3	-	TRBV29-1	-	TGCAGCGTAGACACTAGCACAGATACGCAGTATTTT	CSVDTSTDTQYF